A single sample is the source of the 8 T cell receptor beta chains below, sequenced in a study of blood T cell repertoires in COVID-19. The method was immunoSEQ multiplex PCR; TCRdb's version includes in-frame clones alone and lacks a portion of them. The table records some 270,000 clones, roughly 84% of them present only once. The sequencing input was peripheral blood. These receptors were taken from a human donor with COVID-19, enrolled during active disease. The donor label of this sample is uncertain.

This sequence joins TRBV27 and TRBJ1-5, with TRBD1 identical over 11 bases. The CDR3 is 16 amino acids. Germline V lookup: CDR1 MNHEY, CDR2 SMNVEV (reference sequence). V gave up 5 bases and J gave up 1 base; unmatched junction bases: 4. DNA of the CDR3: TGTGCCAGCAGTCTTCGGGACAGGGGGAGCAATCAGCCCCAGCATTTT. As protein: CASSLRDRGSNQPQHF.

The genes are TRBV28 and TRBJ2-7; 12 nucleotides align to TRBD2. The CDR3 has 16 residues. Germline trimming cut 7 bases from V and 3 bases from J; bases unmatched to any gene: 10. Germline V gene lookup returns CDR1 MDHEN and CDR2 SYDVKM. Written as DNA, the CDR3 is TGTGCCAGCACCCCTTCCGGACTAGCGGGGATCTACGAGCAGTACTTC. It yields the protein CASTPSGLAGIYEQYF. Full variable domain (outside the CDR3, taken from reference TRBV28 and TRBJ2-7): DVKVTQSSRYLVKRTGEKVFLECVQDMDHENMFWYRQDPGLGLRLIYFSYDVKMKEKGDIPEGYSVSREKKERFSLILESASTNQTSMYLCASTPSGLAGIYEQYFGPGTRLTVT.

The rearrangement uses TRBV21-1 and TRBJ2-1; no check of the table's D call, TRBD2, against the DNA was made. TRBV21-1 is a pseudogene. The CDR3 is 19 residues long. CDR3 sequence reads: CASSTLGRTSSRWANEQFF. CDR3 nucleotide sequence: TGTGCCAGCAGCACCCTCGGCAGGACTTCCTCGAGGTGGGCGAATGAGCAGTTCTTC.

The gene calls are TRBV19 and TRBJ2-1; TRBD2 agrees at 14 bases. Per the germline V gene, CDR1 is LNHDA and CDR2 is SQIVND (reference sequence). This CDR3 is built from 20 residues. V trimming: 1 base; J trimming: 3 bases; junction bases outside the gene matches: 11. Here the CDR3 DNA reads TGTGCCAGTAGTATAGCTTCCGGGACTAGCGGGAGCGCGGGCTACAATGAGCAGTTCTTC. Its translation: CASSIASGTSGSAGYNEQFF.

This sequence joins TRBV2 and TRBJ1-1, with 10 positions matching TRBD1. The CDR3 length is 16 residues. Germline-derived CDR1 and CDR2 are SNHLY and FYNNEI. Germline trimming cut 7 bases from V and 2 bases from J; bases unmatched to any gene: 10. Here the CDR3 reads CASNRGTGVFNTEAFF. The CDR3 DNA follows: TGTGCCAGCAATCGCGGGACAGGGGTCTTTAACACTGAAGCTTTCTTT. Full variable domain (missing parts from reference TRBV2 and TRBJ1-1): EPEVTQTPSHQVTQMGQEVILRCVPISNHLYFYWYRQILGQKVEFLVSFYNNEISEKSEIFDDQFSVERPDGSNFTLKIRSTKLEDSAMYFCASNRGTGVFNTEAFFGQGTRLTVV.

The CDR3 DNA sequence: TGTGCCAGTAGTATCGCCCAAACAGGGAACAATGAGCAGTTCTTC. It yields the protein CASSIAQTGNNEQFF. The chain uses TRBV19 and TRBJ2-1; D may be TRBD1 (6 bases). The CDR3 sequence is 15 residues long. V was trimmed by 3 bases and J by 5 bases, leaving 14 bases between them. Looked up from germline, CDR1 is LNHDA and CDR2 is SQIVND (reference sequence). The full variable domain, its missing parts supplied by reference TRBV19 and TRBJ2-1, is DGGITQSPKYLFRKEGQNVTLSCEQNLNHDAMYWYRQDPGQGLRLIYYSQIVNDFQKGDIAEGYSVSREKKESFPLTVTSAQKNPTAFYLCASSIAQTGNNEQFFGPGTRLTVL.

J is TRBJ1-2 and V is TRBV9, with TRBD1 matching 7 bases. J gave up 5 bases and V 1 base, and 8 bases lay outside the gene matches. The CDR3 extends over 15 amino acids. Germline V gives CDR1 SGDLS, CDR2 YYNGEE. The CDR3 region is CASSVSGQYGYGYTF. DNA of the CDR3: TGTGCCAGCAGCGTATCGGGACAGTATGGGTATGGCTACACCTTC. The full variable domain, in which reference TRBV9 and TRBJ1-2 provide the parts outside the CDR3, is DSGVTQTPKHLITATGQRVTLRCSPRSGDLSVYWYQQSLDQGLQFLIQYYNGEERAKGNILERFSAQQFPDLHSELNLSSLELGDSALYFCASSVSGQYGYGYTFGSGTRLTVV.

The V call is TRBV7-8, the J call TRBJ2-7; TRBD2 is a possible D gene (5 bases). The CDR3 covers 14 residues. The V and J ends lost 4 bases and 6 bases respectively, with 16 bases between them. Per germline, CDR1 SGHVS and CDR2 FQNEAQ. The CDR3 DNA is TGTGCCAGCAGCTCAACCGGGGTCTCAACCGAGCAGTACTTC. Translating it yields CASSSTGVSTEQYF.